This entry lists 23 T cell receptor beta chains sequenced from one sample in a study of T cell responses to AZD1222 COVID-19 vaccine. Clones were read by immunoSEQ multiplex PCR, and TCRdb kept only the in-frame ones, dropping some. The data contain around 190,000 clones, roughly 94% of them singletons. The material was peripheral blood, obtained 28 days after the second AZD1222 dose. Receptor source: an adult who received the AZD1222 COVID-19 vaccine.

The chain recombines TRBV11-3 with TRBJ2-1; no definite D call. The V end was cut by 1 base, the J end by 10 bases, with 11 bases between. Germline loops: CDR1 SGHNT, CDR2 YENEEA. This CDR3 is built from 13 residues. CDR3 DNA sequence: TGTGCCAGCAGCTTAGGACGGATAACAGAGCAGTTCTTC. This translates into CASSLGRITEQFF.

The V and J genes are TRBV7-9 and TRBJ1-4; D is uncertain. CDR1 is SEHNR, CDR2 FQNEAQ, per germline (reference sequence). Deletions cut 5 bases from V and 7 bases from J, with 20 bases between. The length of the CDR3 is 16 residues. As DNA, the CDR3 is TGTGCCAGCAGCCCAGGAGGGTATGCCTTTCGTGAAAAACTGTTTTTT. Protein product: CASSPGGYAFREKLFF.

The CDR3 spells CASSYSLNQPQHF. Here the CDR3 DNA reads TGTGCCAGCAGTTACTCTCTCAATCAGCCCCAGCATTTT. The chain links TRBV6-6 to TRBJ1-5; D remains ambiguous. This CDR3 has 13 residues. The V gene's germline CDR1 is MNHNY and CDR2 SVGAGI (reference sequence). With 0 bases removed from V and 3 bases from J, the gap between germline ends came to 3 bases.

The chain combines TRBV5-1 with TRBJ1-5; D not certain. CDR1 and CDR2 (germline): SGHRS, YFSETQ. Trimming shortened V by 8 bases and J by 11 bases, and 20 bases separated the two germline ends. The CDR3 has 13 amino acids. CDR3 sequence: CARCQKESSAQHF. The CDR3 nucleotides read TGCGCCAGGTGTCAGAAGGAATCATCGGCCCAGCATTTT.

This chain connects TRBV18 to TRBJ1-4; tentative D call: TRBD1 (5 bases). The V end was cut by 0 bases, the J end by 0 bases, with 14 bases between. Germline V lookup: CDR1 KGHSH, CDR2 LQKENI. CDR3 size: 18 residues. CDR3 sequence reads: CASSPPNRGVATNEKLFF. Written as DNA, the CDR3 is TGTGCCAGCTCACCACCGAATAGGGGAGTTGCAACTAATGAAAAACTGTTTTTT.

This rearrangement joins TRBV19 to TRBJ2-7; a possible D gene is TRBD2 (6 bases). Germline lookup yields CDR1 LNHDA and CDR2 SQIVND (reference sequence). The V end lost 6 bases, the J end lost 0 bases, and 12 bases lay between the germline ends. There are 14 residues in the CDR3. CDR3 amino acids: CASRPDYSSYEQYF. The CDR3 DNA follows: TGTGCCAGTAGGCCGGACTATAGCTCCTACGAGCAGTACTTC.

The V gene is TRBV13, the J gene TRBJ2-1; a possible D gene is TRBD2 (6 bases). The CDR3 totals 14 residues. Germline V gives CDR1 PRHDT, CDR2 FYEKMQ (reference sequence). Trimming shortened V by 11 bases and J by 7 bases, and 21 bases separated the two germline ends. CDR3 DNA: TGTGCCTCGGGGGAGCCGGGAGAGGGGAATGAGCAGTTCTTC. It codes for CASGEPGEGNEQFF.

This clone was counted once. Here the CDR3 reads CASSFSSGPEEQFF. The CDR3 DNA reads as TGCGCCAGCAGCTTTTCTAGCGGCCCTGAAGAGCAGTTCTTC. This chain links TRBV5-1 with TRBJ2-1; TRBD2 agrees at 7 bases. CDR3 length equals 14 residues. The V gene's germline CDR1 is SGHRS and CDR2 YFSETQ. Germline trimming cut 2 bases from V and 10 bases from J; bases unmatched to any gene: 9.

The genes are TRBV6-4 and TRBJ1-4, with unresolved D. The germline V and J ends were trimmed by 5 bases and 6 bases, with 13 bases remaining between them. CDR1 is MRHNA, CDR2 SNTAGT, per germline. CDR3 size: 14 residues. In DNA, the CDR3 is TGTGCCAGCAGTTTCGGCGGAGCGGATGAAAAACTGTTTTTT. Translating it yields CASSFGGADEKLFF.

The CDR3 DNA reads as TGCGCCAGCAGCAGCGGACAGGGGATTGAAGCTTTCTTT. This sequence encodes CASSSGQGIEAFF. This chain uses TRBV5-1 with TRBJ1-1; 9 bases map to TRBD1. Looked up from germline, CDR1 is SGHRS and CDR2 is YFSETQ. V lost 4 bases and J lost 7; bases outside the gene matches: 5. This CDR3 is built from 13 residues.

The V and J genes are TRBV7-2 and TRBJ2-3, with TRBD2 matching 11 bases. There are 17 residues in the CDR3. Germline CDR1 is SGHTA and CDR2 is FQGNSA. Unmatched junction bases numbered 5, after V lost 0 bases and J lost 3 bases. The CDR3 DNA reads as TGTGCCAGCAGCTTAGCGAAGACTAGCGGGACAACAGATACGCAGTATTTT. This encodes CASSLAKTSGTTDTQYF.

The V gene is TRBV2, the J gene TRBJ1-1, with D maybe TRBD1 (5 bases). Trimming took off 4 bases at V and 3 bases at J, with 12 bases between the two ends. CDR1 is SNHLY, CDR2 FYNNEI, per germline. The CDR3 runs 14 residues. The CDR3 spells CASSGGILDTEAFF. CDR3 bases: TGTGCCAGCAGTGGGGGCATCTTGGACACTGAAGCTTTCTTT.

This clone was observed a handful of times. The gene calls are TRBV12-3 or TRBV12-4 and TRBJ1-2; unclear D gene. V shed 7 bases and J shed 6 bases, with 15 bases lying between them. This CDR3 has 13 amino acids. CDR3 region: CASNRPTGNGYTF. CDR3 DNA sequence: TGTGCCAGCAACCGTCCAACCGGGAATGGCTACACCTTC.

The genes are TRBV10-3 and TRBJ1-2; maybe TRBD1 (5 bases). From germline, CDR1 is ENHRY and CDR2 SYGVKD. This CDR3 spans 15 amino acids. V was clipped by 4 bases and J by 8 bases, with 20 bases between them. CDR3 bases: TGTGCCATCAGTGTAGGGGCAGAACTTATGGGGGGCTACACCTTC. It translates to CAISVGAELMGGYTF.

The V and J genes are TRBV7-9 and TRBJ2-3; 8 bases agree with TRBD1. The CDR3 covers 14 residues. CDR1 and CDR2 (germline): SEHNR, FQNEAQ (reference sequence). V shed 5 bases, J shed 5 bases, and the junction held 6 bases outside the gene matches. For the CDR3, the DNA is TGTGCCAGCAGCCCGATTGGACAGGGAGATACGCAGTATTTT. This encodes CASSPIGQGDTQYF.

This chain uses TRBV5-1 with TRBJ1-1; TRBD1 matches at 9 bases. Germline CDR1 SGHRS, CDR2 YFSETQ. After removal of 2 bases from V and 0 bases from J, the junction contained 8 bases not matched to a gene. The CDR3 covers 17 residues. CDR3 loop: CASSLSYTGGLNTEAFF. In DNA, the CDR3 is TGCGCCAGCAGCTTAAGCTACACAGGGGGCCTGAACACTGAAGCTTTCTTT.

V usage is TRBV25-1 and J usage is TRBJ2-7; D is unresolved. V was pared by 4 bases and J by 0 bases, with 1 base between. Germline CDR1 MGHDK, CDR2 SYGVNS. There are 11 residues in the CDR3. The CDR3, as DNA: TGTGCCAGCAGTGGCTCCTACGAGCAGTACTTC. Residues: CASSGSYEQYF.

The chain couples TRBV18 to TRBJ2-4; D not resolved. V lost 3 bases and J 0 bases, leaving 9 bases between the germline ends. The CDR3 consists of 15 residues. Germline V gene sequence: CDR1 KGHSH, CDR2 LQKENI. The DNA for the CDR3 is TGTGCCAGCTCACCTGTAGAGCTAGCCAAAAACATTCAGTACTTC. Protein sequence: CASSPVELAKNIQYF.

The chain uses TRBV6-5 and TRBJ2-4; D might be TRBD2 (5 bases). Deletions cut 1 base from V and 7 bases from J, with 17 bases between. The CDR3 totals 16 residues. Germline V gene data show CDR1 as MNHEY and CDR2 as SVGAGI. The CDR3 coding sequence is TGTGCCAGCAGTTACTTGGAGAGGGCCCCCTTTAACATTCAGTACTTC. Amino acids: CASSYLERAPFNIQYF.

This clone was seen a single time. The chain is built from TRBV3-1 (or the pseudogene TRBV3-2) and TRBJ2-7, with 7 bases identical to TRBD1. The CDR3 has 16 amino acids. CDR1 and CDR2 from the germline V gene are LGHDT and YNNKEL (reference sequence). J lost 3 bases, V lost 4 bases, and 12 bases had no gene match. The CDR3 DNA reads as TGTGCCAGCAGCCCCTACAGGACAGGAGCCGGCTACGAGCAGTACTTC. Amino acid sequence: CASSPYRTGAGYEQYF.

This clone was observed once. This rearrangement joins TRBV6-5 to TRBJ1-1; tentative D call: TRBD1 (5 bases). This CDR3 is 16 amino acids long. Trimming stripped 2 bases from V and 5 bases from J, with 18 bases between. Germline CDR1 and CDR2: MNHEY and SVGAGI. The CDR3 DNA reads TGTGCCAGCAGTTACCGACAATCTGGAGGGGAGACTGAAGCTTTCTTT. It yields the protein CASSYRQSGGETEAFF.

The CDR3 loop is CASIPTLRGARTEAFF. The DNA for the CDR3 is TGTGCCAGCATCCCGACCCTCCGGGGGGCTAGGACTGAAGCTTTCTTT. V is TRBV27 and J is TRBJ1-1; possibly TRBD1 for D (6 bases). Trimming removed 7 bases from V and 5 bases from J, with 23 bases in between. This CDR3 has 16 residues. The germline V gene encodes CDR1 MNHEY and CDR2 SMNVEV (reference sequence).

The chain's CDR3 is CASRNRDTTEAFF. CDR3 coding DNA: TGTGCCAGCAGGAACCGGGACACAACTGAAGCTTTCTTT. This chain uses TRBV2 with TRBJ1-1, with D possibly TRBD1 on 6 matching bases. CDR3 length equals 13 residues. Trimming pared 6 bases from V and 5 bases from J, leaving 13 bases between. Germline CDR1 is SNHLY and CDR2 is FYNNEI. Full variable domain (missing parts from reference TRBV2 and TRBJ1-1): EPEVTQTPSHQVTQMGQEVILRCVPISNHLYFYWYRQILGQKVEFLVSFYNNEISEKSEIFDDQFSVERPDGSNFTLKIRSTKLEDSAMYFCASRNRDTTEAFFGQGTRLTVV.